Following are 24 T cell receptor beta chains from one sample sequenced in a study of response to subunit inactivated influenza vaccine. Using its own MiXCR run on the RT-PCR reads, TCRdb lists one record per CDR3 protein. The table records roughly 790,000 distinct CDR3 sequences, 21% of them present only once. Sequenced material: PBMCs from blood, taken roughly 5 days after vaccination. The receptors originated from a man aged 50 or older who received an inactivated influenza vaccine.

This rearrangement joins TRBV10-1 to TRBJ2-3, with 7 bases matching TRBD1. J lost 0 bases, V lost 4 bases, and 4 bases had no gene match. Per the germline V gene, CDR1 is WNHNN and CDR2 is SYGVQD (reference sequence). The length of the CDR3 is 15 residues. CDR3 DNA: TGCGCCAGCAGTGGTCGGGGACAGAGCACAGATACGCAGTATTTT. Its protein is CASSGRGQSTDTQYF.

V gene TRBV6-1 combines with J gene TRBJ2-7; TRBD2 is a possible D gene (6 bases). Per germline, CDR1 MNHNS and CDR2 SASEGT. The germline V and J ends were trimmed by 6 bases and 1 base, with 13 bases remaining between them. This CDR3 has 14 residues. CDR3 sequence: CASSIGRTSYEQYF. The DNA for the CDR3 is TGTGCCAGCAGCATCGGGAGAACATCCTACGAGCAGTACTTC.

Regarding this clonotype: Relative to the germline gene, one junction end is altered; a read error may explain this. The chain links TRBV2 to TRBJ2-3; 13 nucleotides agree with TRBD2. From germline, CDR1 is SNHLY and CDR2 FYNNEI. The CDR3 spans 18 residues. The CDR3 is CAISRRLAGGTSTDTQYF. The CDR3 DNA reads TGTGCCATCAGTAGGAGACTAGCGGGAGGAACTAGCACAGATACGCAGTATTTT.

This clonotype has a handful of counts. The V call is TRBV5-1, the J call TRBJ1-1, with 9 positions matching TRBD1. Trimming at V came to 0 bases and at J to 7 bases, leaving 10 bases not matched to a gene. Germline assignment: CDR1 SGHRS and CDR2 YFSETQ. This CDR3 spans 16 amino acids. This CDR3 is CASSLGSGTGKGEAFF. In nucleotides, the CDR3 is TGCGCCAGCAGCTTGGGCTCGGGGACAGGGAAGGGTGAAGCTTTCTTT. The full variable domain, with the rest looked up from reference TRBV5-1 and TRBJ1-1, is KAGVTQTPRYLIKTRGQQVTLSCSPISGHRSVSWYQQTPGQGLQFLFEYFSETQRNKGNFPGRFSGRQFSNSRSEMNVSTLELGDSALYLCASSLGSGTGKGEAFFGQGTRLTVV.

The V call is TRBV6-2 or TRBV6-3, the J call TRBJ2-7; no definite D call. The V and J ends lost 4 bases and 3 bases respectively, with 10 bases between them. The V gene's germline CDR1 is MNHEY and CDR2 SVGEGT. The CDR3 loop spans 13 amino acids. Here the CDR3 DNA reads TGTGCCAGCAGTTTCGAACATCGCTACGAGCAGTACTTC. Its protein product is CASSFEHRYEQYF.

This clonotype came up many times. The V call is TRBV20-1, the J call TRBJ2-3; TRBD2 aligns across 13 bases. The V gene's germline CDR1 is DFQATT and CDR2 SNEGSKA (reference sequence). The CDR3 length is 16 residues. Germline trimming cut 6 bases from V and 2 bases from J; bases unmatched to any gene: 8. The CDR3 DNA follows: TGCAGTGCCCTGACTAGCGGGGGGACAAACACAGATACGCAGTATTTT. The encoded protein is CSALTSGGTNTDTQYF.

This clonotype has only a few counts. The chain uses TRBV29-1 and TRBJ2-7, with 7 nucleotides matching TRBD1. Unmatched junction bases numbered 7, after V lost 7 bases and J lost 1 base. Germline CDR1 is SQVTM and CDR2 is ANQGSEA. This CDR3 is built from 13 residues. This chain's CDR3 is CSATGPLSYEQYF. In nucleotides, the CDR3 is TGCAGCGCGACAGGGCCCCTGTCCTACGAGCAGTACTTC.

The V call is TRBV7-9, the J call TRBJ2-1; D gene ambiguous. There are 15 residues in the CDR3. V was trimmed by 7 bases and J by 6 bases, leaving 19 bases between them. The germline V gene has CDR1 SEHNR and CDR2 FQNEAQ (reference sequence). The CDR3 reads CASTSPYSQGNEQFF. The CDR3, as DNA: TGTGCCAGCACCTCCCCCTATTCCCAAGGCAATGAGCAGTTCTTC.

This clonotype was picked up a small number of times. J is TRBJ2-2 and V is TRBV20-1; weak D call: TRBD1 (6 bases). In germline, CDR1 is DFQATT, CDR2 SNEGSKA (reference sequence). V lost 3 bases, J lost 0 bases, and 8 bases lay in between. The CDR3 contains 14 residues. CDR3 DNA sequence: TGCAGTGCTAGGGGGGCCACGAACACCGGGGAGCTGTTTTTT. Translating gives CSARGATNTGELFF.

This clonotype was seen many times. The chain joins TRBV28 to TRBJ2-2; D is perhaps TRBD1 (6 bases). The CDR3 runs to 12 residues. Germline CDR1 and CDR2: MDHEN and SYDVKM. V was trimmed by 4 bases and J by 7 bases, leaving 7 bases between them. This chain's CDR3 is CASSSGVGELFF. The CDR3 DNA is TGTGCCAGCAGTTCAGGGGTCGGGGAGCTGTTTTTT.

The chain has TRBV5-4 and TRBJ2-3; TRBD2 matches 9 bases. This CDR3 is 15 amino acids long. V shed 4 bases and J 5 bases; nucleotides not matched to a gene: 8. The germline gives CDR1 SGHNT, CDR2 YYREEE (reference sequence). The CDR3 sequence: CASSPGTSRGDTQYF. CDR3 DNA sequence: TGTGCCAGCAGCCCCGGGACTAGCCGGGGAGATACGCAGTATTTT.

This clonotype came up a few times. This chain links TRBV12-3 or TRBV12-4 with TRBJ2-2; D is undetermined. The CDR3 contains 12 residues. The V end was cut by 5 bases, the J end by 7 bases, with 8 bases between. The CDR3 DNA is TGTGCCAGCAGTGCGTCTATCGGGGAGCTGTTTTTT. Translation gives CASSASIGELFF.

This clonotype was counted at least ten times. The chain carries TRBV12-3 or TRBV12-4 and TRBJ2-1, with TRBD1 matching over 9 bases. The J segment lost 6 bases and the V segment lost 5 bases, leaving 11 bases of the junction unmatched. The CDR3 extends over 16 amino acids. CDR3 residues: CASSPLGQGTLNEQFF. The CDR3 region has the DNA TGTGCCAGCAGTCCTCTTGGACAGGGGACGCTCAATGAGCAGTTCTTC.

This chain uses TRBV7-2 with TRBJ2-1; D not resolved. The V gene lost 5 bases and the J gene lost 0 bases, with 11 bases spanning the gap. Germline V gene data show CDR1 as SGHTA and CDR2 as FQGNSA. The CDR3 is 15 amino acids. CDR3: CASSATGGSYNEQFF. Here the CDR3 DNA reads TGTGCCAGCAGCGCGACTGGCGGCTCCTACAATGAGCAGTTCTTC.

This clonotype has only a few counts. V gene TRBV7-2 combines with J gene TRBJ1-2, with TRBD1 matching 7 bases. Per the germline V gene, CDR1 is SGHTA and CDR2 is FQGNSA. The ends lost 1 base at V and 8 bases at J; junction bases unmatched: 10. This CDR3 is 15 amino acids long. CDR3 sequence (DNA): TGTGCCAGCAGCTTAGGGGACAGCCGGACGGGCGGCTACACCTTC. Amino acids: CASSLGDSRTGGYTF.

This clonotype turned up a few times. This chain uses TRBV10-3 with TRBJ2-3, with 7 bases lining up with TRBD2. The germline V gene encodes CDR1 ENHRY and CDR2 SYGVKD. The ends lost 7 bases at V and 2 bases at J; junction bases unmatched: 9. This CDR3 is built from 15 residues. CDR3 residues: CAITRDAGATDTQYF. The CDR3 DNA is TGTGCCATCACCAGGGATGCGGGAGCCACAGATACGCAGTATTTT.

This clonotype was recorded many times. The chain is built from TRBV29-1 and TRBJ2-1; TRBD2 matches at 10 bases. The germline CDR1 and CDR2 sequences are SQVTM and ANQGSEA. Trimming took 5 bases from V and 8 from J; bases not matched to a gene: 9. This CDR3 contains 14 residues. The CDR3 region is CSVRSSGSNYEQFF. Written as DNA, the CDR3 is TGCAGCGTTCGGTCTAGCGGGAGTAACTATGAGCAGTTCTTC.

This clonotype was seen a handful of times. The chain carries TRBV20-1 and TRBJ2-7; 14 bases map to TRBD2. The V gene end was trimmed by 3 bases and the J gene end by 4 bases; junction bases not matched to a gene: 8. CDR1 is DFQATT, CDR2 SNEGSKA, per germline (reference sequence). This CDR3 spans 16 amino acids. CDR3 in amino acids: CSARPRTSGGRYEQYF. The CDR3, as DNA: TGCAGTGCTAGGCCCCGGACTAGCGGGGGGCGGTACGAGCAGTACTTC.

The genes are TRBV3-1 and TRBJ1-2, with D possibly TRBD1 on 5 matching bases. CDR1 LGHDT and CDR2 YNNKEL come from the germline V gene (reference sequence). V was cut by 1 base and J by 0 bases, with 6 bases left in between. The CDR3 sequence is 14 residues long. CDR3 region: CASSQGGSNYGYTF. The CDR3, as DNA: TGTGCCAGCAGCCAAGGGGGGTCTAACTATGGCTACACCTTC. Variable domain in full (rest from reference TRBV3-1 and TRBJ1-2): DTAVSQTPKYLVTQMGNDKSIKCEQNLGHDTMYWYKQDSKKFLKIMFSYNNKELIINETVPNRFSPKSPDKAHLNLHINSLELGDSAVYFCASSQGGSNYGYTFGSGTRLTVV.

This clonotype was picked up a small number of times. The chain couples TRBV19 to TRBJ2-2, with no clear D. Germline V gives CDR1 LNHDA, CDR2 SQIVND (reference sequence). V was pared by 7 bases and J by 0 bases, with 12 bases between. The CDR3 has 15 residues. The CDR3 region has the DNA TGTGCCAGTAAACCCAGGAGAGCGAACACCGGGGAGCTGTTTTTT. Translation: CASKPRRANTGELFF.

This clonotype is a singleton in its sample. The J gene is TRBJ2-1, the V gene TRBV6-2 or TRBV6-3, with 7 bases aligning to TRBD1. The germline V gene encodes CDR1 MNHEY and CDR2 SVGEGT. The length of the CDR3 is 15 residues. The V segment lost 5 bases and the J segment 7 bases; nucleotides outside the gene matches: 11. In DNA, the CDR3 is TGTGCCAGCAGTGTCTCGGGACAGAGATCAAATGAGCAGTTCTTC. Protein sequence: CASSVSGQRSNEQFF.

The J gene is TRBJ2-3, the V gene TRBV5-1; 12 bases are shared with TRBD2. CDR1 SGHRS and CDR2 YFSETQ come from the germline V gene. The CDR3 consists of 18 residues. The trim removed 4 bases at V and 5 bases at J, leaving 14 bases unmatched. CDR3 in amino acids: CASSLADLAGGPGDTQYF. CDR3 sequence (DNA): TGCGCCAGCAGCCTAGCGGATCTAGCGGGAGGGCCGGGAGATACGCAGTATTTT.

This clonotype has only a few counts. J is TRBJ2-5 and V is TRBV20-1; D is unresolved. Per the germline V gene, CDR1 is DFQATT and CDR2 is SNEGSKA (reference sequence). This CDR3 has 15 amino acids. V was shortened by 0 bases and J by 4 bases, with 15 bases between the two germline ends. The CDR3 nucleotides read TGCAGTGCTAGAGATATCTACATGGCAGGAGAGACCCAGTACTTC. It is translated as CSARDIYMAGETQYF.

This clonotype came up once. CDR3 sequence reads: CSARSSGEIYEQYF. DNA of the CDR3: TGCAGTGCTAGAAGTAGCGGGGAAATCTACGAGCAGTACTTC. The chain joins TRBV20-1 to TRBJ2-7; 8 nucleotides align to TRBD2. Germline loops: CDR1 DFQATT, CDR2 SNEGSKA (reference sequence). The CDR3 length is 14 residues. V gave up 2 bases and J gave up 3 bases; unmatched junction bases: 6.